This TCR beta chain was sequenced in a study of regulatory T cells in long-lasting Graves disease. Time point specified: persistent/refractory GD, antithyroid drugs over 5 years with positive TRAb. RNA from PBMCs was the source of the TCR library. Regarding this clonotype: Its antigen is undetermined.

Study results and limitations: With a small sample size, accuracy may have been reduced. Sharing of public clonotypes was greater in persistent patients (roughly 2,600) than in new patients (fewer than 1,000). Only peripheral blood was studied, not thyroid tissue.

V lost 2 bases, J lost 2 bases, and 12 bases lay in between. There are 15 residues in the CDR3. Per the germline V gene, CDR1 is SGDLS and CDR2 is YYNGEE. Investigators prepared the TCR beta libraries by applying iRepertoire HTBI primers and Arm-PCR of CDR3 regions. TCRdb passed the multiplex PCR reads through MiXCR, listing each CDR3 protein once. The data hold around 430,000 distinct CDR3 sequences, with 22% observed a single time. This chain uses TRBV9 with TRBJ2-3, with TRBD1 as a possible D gene (5 bases). The receptor's source is a female donor with Graves disease. Material: peripheral blood mononuclear cells (PBMCs), obtained when the disease was refractory, from a patient treated with antithyroid drugs. The CDR3 DNA follows: TGTGCCAGCAGCGTGGGGCAGACCATCACAGATACGCAGTATTTT. Amino acid sequence: CASSVGQTITDTQYF. The whole variable domain, remainder taken from reference TRBV9 and TRBJ2-3, is DSGVTQTPKHLITATGQRVTLRCSPRSGDLSVYWYQQSLDQGLQFLIQYYNGEERAKGNILERFSAQQFPDLHSELNLSSLELGDSALYFCASSVGQTITDTQYFGPGTRLTVL.